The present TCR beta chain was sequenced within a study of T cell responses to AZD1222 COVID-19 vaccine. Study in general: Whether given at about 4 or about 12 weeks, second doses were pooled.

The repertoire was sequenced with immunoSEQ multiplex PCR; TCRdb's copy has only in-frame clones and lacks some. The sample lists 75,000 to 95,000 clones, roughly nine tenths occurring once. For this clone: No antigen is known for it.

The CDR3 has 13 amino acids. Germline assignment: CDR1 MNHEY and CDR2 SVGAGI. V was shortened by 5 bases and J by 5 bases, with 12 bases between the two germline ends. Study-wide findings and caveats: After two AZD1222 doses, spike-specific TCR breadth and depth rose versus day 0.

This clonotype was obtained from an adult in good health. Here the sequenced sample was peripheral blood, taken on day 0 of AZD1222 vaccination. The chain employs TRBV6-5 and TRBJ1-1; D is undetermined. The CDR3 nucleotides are TGTGCCAGCAGTCTACGGGTAGGGACTGAAGCTTTCTTT. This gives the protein CASSLRVGTEAFF.